This is a list of T cell receptor beta chains from one sample in a study of blood T cell repertoires in COVID-19. Assay used: immunoSEQ multiplex PCR; TCRdb lists only in-frame clones, some missing. The sample shows roughly 260,000 clones, roughly 82% of them seen only once. Sequences were obtained from peripheral blood. These receptor sequences come from a woman between 65 and 79 years old with acute or convalescent COVID-19. Each CDR3 is given with its conserved first and last residue. A D gene is named only where the DNA matches it firmly.

j_call v_call d_call cdr3_length cdr3_aa cdr3_nt
TRBJ1-2 TRBV6-1 TRBD1 14 CASSELYRGQGYTF TGTGCCAGCAGTGAACTTTACAGGGGGCAAGGCTACACCTTC
TRBJ1-2 TRBV7-9 . 12 CASSRLLHGYTF TGTGCCAGCAGCCGACTCCTTCATGGCTACACCTTC
TRBJ1-1 TRBV2 TRBD1 16 CASRSRDREWDTEAFF TGTGCCAGCAGGAGCCGGGACAGGGAGTGGGACACTGAAGCTTTCTTT
TRBJ2-4 TRBV15 TRBD1 15 CATSRAGGAKNIQYF TGTGCCACCAGCAGAGCAGGGGGAGCCAAAAACATTCAGTACTTC
TRBJ1-6 TRBV18 . 15 CASSPRFGPFSPLHF TGTGCCAGCTCACCGCGGTTTGGCCCCTTTTCACCCCTCCACTTT
TRBJ1-1 TRBV19 . 13 CASKGQGLAEAFF TGTGCCAGTAAGGGTCAGGGATTAGCTGAAGCTTTCTTT
TRBJ2-3 TRBV5-5 TRBD2 17 CASSLLLAGERRDTQYF TGTGCCAGCAGCTTACTACTAGCGGGGGAGCGGCGCGATACGCAGTATTTT
TRBJ1-2 TRBV10-2 . 15 CASSEPGTPHYGYTF TGCGCCAGCAGTGAGCCCGGGACACCCCACTATGGCTACACCTTC
TRBJ2-1 TRBV5-8 . 13 CASSLAAGNEQFF TGTGCCAGCAGCTTGGCCGCGGGGAATGAGCAGTTCTTC
TRBJ2-3 TRBV6-5 . 12 CASSSLTDTQYF TGTGCCAGCAGTTCCTTAACAGATACGCAGTATTTT
TRBJ1-6 TRBV5-1 TRBD1 17 CASSLAGTGAYNSPLHF TGCGCCAGCAGCTTGGCGGGGACAGGGGCGTATAATTCACCCCTCCACTTT